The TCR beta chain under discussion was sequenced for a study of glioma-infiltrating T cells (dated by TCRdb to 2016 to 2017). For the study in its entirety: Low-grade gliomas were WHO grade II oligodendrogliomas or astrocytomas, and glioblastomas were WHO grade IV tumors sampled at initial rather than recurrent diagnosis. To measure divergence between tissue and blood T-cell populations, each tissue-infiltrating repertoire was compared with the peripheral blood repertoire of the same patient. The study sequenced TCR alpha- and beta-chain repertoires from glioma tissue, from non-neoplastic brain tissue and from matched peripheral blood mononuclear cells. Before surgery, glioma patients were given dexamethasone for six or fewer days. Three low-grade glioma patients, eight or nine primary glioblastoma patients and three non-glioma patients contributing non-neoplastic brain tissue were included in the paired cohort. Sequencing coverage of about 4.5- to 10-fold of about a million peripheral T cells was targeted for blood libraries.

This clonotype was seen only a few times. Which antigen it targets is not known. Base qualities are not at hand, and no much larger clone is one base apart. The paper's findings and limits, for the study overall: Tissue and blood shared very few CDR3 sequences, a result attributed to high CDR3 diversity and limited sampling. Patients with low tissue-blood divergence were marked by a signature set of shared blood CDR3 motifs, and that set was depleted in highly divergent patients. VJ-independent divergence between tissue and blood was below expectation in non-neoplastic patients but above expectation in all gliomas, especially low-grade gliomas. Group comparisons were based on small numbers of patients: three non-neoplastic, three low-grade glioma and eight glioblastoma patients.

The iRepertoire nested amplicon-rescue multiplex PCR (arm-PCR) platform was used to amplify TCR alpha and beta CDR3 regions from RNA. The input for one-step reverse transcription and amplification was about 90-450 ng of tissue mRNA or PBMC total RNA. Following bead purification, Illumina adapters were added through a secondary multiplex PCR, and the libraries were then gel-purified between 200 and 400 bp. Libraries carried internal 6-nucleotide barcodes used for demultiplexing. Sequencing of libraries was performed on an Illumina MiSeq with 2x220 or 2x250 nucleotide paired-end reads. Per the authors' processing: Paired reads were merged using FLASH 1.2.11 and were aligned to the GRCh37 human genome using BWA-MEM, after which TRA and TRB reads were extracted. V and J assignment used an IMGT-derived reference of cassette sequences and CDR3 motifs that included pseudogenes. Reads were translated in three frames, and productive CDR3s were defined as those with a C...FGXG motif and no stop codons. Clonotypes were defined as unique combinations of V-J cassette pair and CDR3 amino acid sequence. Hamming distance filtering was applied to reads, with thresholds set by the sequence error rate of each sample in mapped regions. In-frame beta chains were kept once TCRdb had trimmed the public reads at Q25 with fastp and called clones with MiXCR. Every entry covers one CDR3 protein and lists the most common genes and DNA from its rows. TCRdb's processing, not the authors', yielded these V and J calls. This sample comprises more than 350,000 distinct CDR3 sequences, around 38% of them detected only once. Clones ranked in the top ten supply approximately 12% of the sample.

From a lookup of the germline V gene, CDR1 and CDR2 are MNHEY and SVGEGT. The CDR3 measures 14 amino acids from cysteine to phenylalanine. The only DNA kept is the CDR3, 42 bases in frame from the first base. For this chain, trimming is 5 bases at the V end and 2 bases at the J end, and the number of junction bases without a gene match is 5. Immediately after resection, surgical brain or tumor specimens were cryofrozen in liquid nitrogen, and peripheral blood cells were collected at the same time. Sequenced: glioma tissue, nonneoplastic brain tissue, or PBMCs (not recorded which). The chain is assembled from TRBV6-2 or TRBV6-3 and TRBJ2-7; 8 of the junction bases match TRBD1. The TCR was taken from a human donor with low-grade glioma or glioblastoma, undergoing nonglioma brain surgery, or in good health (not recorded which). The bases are TGTGCCAGCAGTAAGGACAGGGCCGCCTACGAGCAGTACTTC. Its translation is CASSKDRAAYEQYF.